The TCR beta chain under discussion was sequenced for a study of CD8 T cells in ankylosing spondylitis. Study findings and constraints: Among TCR beta sequences, a motif of several highly homologous variants appeared characteristic of ankylosing spondylitis blood.

As to this clonotype: As yet, its antigen is unknown.

The CDR3 is made up of 15 amino acids. From germline, CDR1 is ENHRY and CDR2 SYGVKD. V lost 0 bases and J 4 bases, leaving 10 bases between the germline ends. 5'-RACE, quantitative and with molecular barcodes, yielded the TCR beta libraries. TCRdb analysed the 5' RACE reads with MiXCR anew, one entry per CDR3 protein. The table lists about 130,000 distinct CDR3 sequences, 9.3% of them singletons. This rearrangement joins TRBV10-3 to TRBJ2-4; D gene uncertain. The sequence came from a male donor with ankylosing spondylitis or in good health (not recorded which). Sequences were obtained from blood, either unsorted or a sorted T cell fraction (not recorded which). The CDR3 sequence: CAISESNDSKNIQYF. The CDR3 bases are TGTGCCATCAGTGAGTCGAATGATAGTAAAAACATTCAGTACTTC.